These 4 T cell receptor beta chains came from one sample sequenced in a study of blood T cell repertoires in COVID-19. The repertoire was sequenced with immunoSEQ multiplex PCR; TCRdb's copy has only in-frame clones and lacks some. The data hold 200,000 or so clones, with roughly 85% observed a single time. Sample: peripheral blood. These receptors came from a man aged 55 to 70 with acute or convalescent COVID-19.

V and J are TRBV4-2 and TRBJ2-6; no clear D. Germline CDR1 reads LGHNA; CDR2 reads YNFKEQ. V dropped 1 base and J dropped 0 bases, with 10 bases sitting between them. This CDR3 is built from 17 residues. For the CDR3, the DNA is TGTGCCAGCAGCCAAGGGTTTCTATCCTCTGGGGCCAACGTCCTGACTTTC. Its protein is CASSQGFLSSGANVLTF.

The V gene is TRBV7-2, the J gene TRBJ2-1; TRBD2 matches at 7 bases. The V and J ends lost 6 bases and 3 bases, in that order; junction bases with no gene match: 8. The CDR3 spans 15 residues. From germline, CDR1 is SGHTA and CDR2 FQGNSA. CDR3 nucleotides: TGTGCCAGCAGTGTGACCTTAGCGGGCTACAATGAGCAGTTCTTC. This gives the protein CASSVTLAGYNEQFF.

The V call is TRBV6-5, the J call TRBJ2-5; maybe TRBD1 (6 bases). Trimming shortened V by 6 bases and J by 2 bases, and 13 bases separated the two germline ends. From germline, CDR1 is MNHEY and CDR2 SVGAGI. This CDR3 spans 14 amino acids. The CDR3 nucleotides read TGTGCCAGCAGCCGCGGACAGCTTCAAGAGACCCAGTACTTC. This encodes CASSRGQLQETQYF.

Concerning this clone: The sample has other DNA sequences that encode this CDR3 too. This sequence joins TRBV19 and TRBJ2-2; TRBD1 matches at 7 bases. The V gene's germline CDR1 is LNHDA and CDR2 SQIVND (reference sequence). The CDR3 runs to 15 residues. Trimming at V came to 4 bases and at J to 2 bases, leaving 4 bases not matched to a gene. CDR3 sequence reads: CASSRQGGNTGELFF. The CDR3 DNA is TGTGCCAGTAGTAGACAGGGCGGAAACACCGGGGAGCTGTTTTTT.